A selection of T cell receptor beta chains follows, all from one sample in a study of cytotoxic CD8 clonotypes in ibrutinib-treated CLL. Data came from immunoSEQ multiplex PCR; TCRdb stores just in-frame clones and leaves some out. The table has around 70,000 clones, over 75% seen once. This sample comprised PBMCs, obtained after 12 months of ibrutinib treatment. These receptor sequences come from a human donor with chronic lymphocytic leukemia. Each CDR3 is given with its conserved first and last residue. Each record gives: CDR3 protein, CDR3 DNA, J gene, D gene, V gene, clone size. D genes are given only for firm matches. Expanded clones are given a class, and other clones once, few, many or no size at all.

CDR3 protein: CASSSTAGGYTF
CDR3 DNA: TGTGCCAGCTCAAGTACTGCGGGGGGCTACACCTTC
J gene: TRBJ1-2
D gene: .
V gene: TRBV18
clone size: .

CDR3 protein: CASSWTGGESPLHF
CDR3 DNA: TGCGCCAGCAGCTGGACAGGGGGCGAATCACCCCTCCACTTT
J gene: TRBJ1-6
D gene: TRBD1
V gene: TRBV5-1
clone size: .

CDR3 protein: CASSVFGTAYEQYF
CDR3 DNA: TGTGCCAGCAGTGTCTTCGGGACAGCCTACGAGCAGTACTTC
J gene: TRBJ2-7
D gene: TRBD1
V gene: TRBV6-5
clone size: .

CDR3 protein: CASSARPGLGVSYEQYF
CDR3 DNA: TGTGCCAGCAGCGCCAGACCGGGACTAGGCGTCTCCTACGAGCAGTACTTC
J gene: TRBJ2-7
D gene: TRBD2
V gene: TRBV9
clone size: .

CDR3 protein: CASSSGREDQPQHF
CDR3 DNA: TGTGCCAGCAGTTCTGGACGGGAAGATCAGCCCCAGCATTTT
J gene: TRBJ1-5
D gene: .
V gene: TRBV6-5
clone size: .

CDR3 protein: CASTKTGGTGLYEQYF
CDR3 DNA: TGTGCCAGCACCAAAACCGGAGGGACAGGGCTTTACGAGCAGTACTTC
J gene: TRBJ2-7
D gene: TRBD1
V gene: TRBV28
clone size: .

CDR3 protein: CASRLEGTSGGDNEQFF
CDR3 DNA: TGTGCCAGCAGGCTCGAGGGGACTAGCGGGGGGGACAATGAGCAGTTCTTC
J gene: TRBJ2-1
D gene: TRBD2
V gene: TRBV28
clone size: .

CDR3 protein: CASSALPGNTEAFF
CDR3 DNA: TGTGCCAGCAGCGCCCTCCCGGGGAACACTGAAGCTTTCTTT
J gene: TRBJ1-1
D gene: .
V gene: TRBV9
clone size: .

CDR3 protein: CASVTQSAGGRNTEAFF
CDR3 DNA: TGTGCCAGCGTAACCCAATCCGCAGGGGGCCGTAACACTGAAGCTTTCTTT
J gene: TRBJ1-1
D gene: TRBD1
V gene: TRBV4-2
clone size: .

CDR3 protein: CASSIGQRWGVSDTQYF
CDR3 DNA: TGTGCCAGTAGTATTGGGCAGCGGTGGGGAGTATCAGATACGCAGTATTTT
J gene: TRBJ2-3
D gene: .
V gene: TRBV19
clone size: .

CDR3 protein: CASSFRGGPGYTF
CDR3 DNA: TGTGCCAGCAGCTTTCGGGGAGGACCGGGCTACACCTTC
J gene: TRBJ1-2
D gene: .
V gene: TRBV5-4
clone size: .

CDR3 protein: CASSIFPETSGRGSTDTQYF
CDR3 DNA: TGTGCCAGTAGTATATTCCCCGAGACTAGCGGGAGGGGTAGCACAGATACGCAGTATTTT
J gene: TRBJ2-3
D gene: TRBD2
V gene: TRBV19
clone size: .

CDR3 protein: CAGGSFRTTGPGEEQYF
CDR3 DNA: TGTGCCGGAGGTTCATTTCGGACGACAGGCCCAGGGGAGGAGCAGTACTTC
J gene: TRBJ2-7
D gene: .
V gene: TRBV28
clone size: .

CDR3 protein: CASGTGLNTEAFF
CDR3 DNA: TGTGCTAGTGGTACAGGGTTAAACACTGAAGCTTTCTTT
J gene: TRBJ1-1
D gene: .
V gene: TRBV12-5
clone size: few

CDR3 protein: CASSIGGAPYTGELFF
CDR3 DNA: TGTGCCAGCAGCATTGGGGGAGCGCCATACACCGGGGAGCTGTTTTTT
J gene: TRBJ2-2
D gene: .
V gene: TRBV21-1
clone size: .

CDR3 protein: CASSLAGGIVVETQYF
CDR3 DNA: TGTGCCAGCAGCTTGGCCGGGGGCATAGTAGTCGAGACCCAGTACTTC
J gene: TRBJ2-5
D gene: .
V gene: TRBV5-4
clone size: .

CDR3 protein: CASSSHSGRAYEQYF
CDR3 DNA: TGTGCCAGCAGTTCGCATAGCGGGAGGGCCTACGAGCAGTACTTC
J gene: TRBJ2-7
D gene: TRBD2
V gene: TRBV28
clone size: .

CDR3 protein: CASSPFIGTGGYEQYF
CDR3 DNA: TGTGCCAGCAGCCCTTTTATCGGGACAGGGGGATACGAGCAGTACTTC
J gene: TRBJ2-7
D gene: TRBD1
V gene: TRBV9
clone size: .

CDR3 protein: CASSLGGTGRSGYTF
CDR3 DNA: TGCGCCAGCAGCTTGGGTGGGACAGGGCGTTCTGGCTACACCTTC
J gene: TRBJ1-2
D gene: TRBD1
V gene: TRBV5-1
clone size: .

CDR3 protein: CASSQGPSGANVLTF
CDR3 DNA: TGTGCCAGCAGCCAAGGCCCCTCGGGGGCCAACGTCCTGACTTTC
J gene: TRBJ2-6
D gene: .
V gene: TRBV4-2
clone size: .

CDR3 protein: CAWEGADRVSGNTIYF
CDR3 DNA: TGTGCCTGGGAAGGCGCGGACAGGGTATCTGGAAACACCATATATTTT
J gene: TRBJ1-3
D gene: TRBD1
V gene: TRBV30
clone size: .

CDR3 protein: CASSLVADEKLFF
CDR3 DNA: TGTGCCAGCAGCTTAGTGGCGGATGAAAAACTGTTTTTT
J gene: TRBJ1-4
D gene: .
V gene: TRBV7-2
clone size: .

CDR3 protein: CSVDDRGDTQYF
CDR3 DNA: TGCAGCGTTGATGACAGGGGGGATACGCAGTATTTT
J gene: TRBJ2-3
D gene: TRBD1
V gene: TRBV29-1
clone size: .

CDR3 protein: CASSLPGTSGDYGYTF
CDR3 DNA: TGTGCCAGCAGTTTACCGGGGACATCGGGGGACTATGGCTACACCTTC
J gene: TRBJ1-2
D gene: .
V gene: TRBV28
clone size: .

CDR3 protein: CASSAAGTAETQYF
CDR3 DNA: TGTGCCAGCAGTGCTGCCGGGACAGCTGAGACCCAGTACTTC
J gene: TRBJ2-5
D gene: TRBD1
V gene: TRBV25-1
clone size: .

CDR3 protein: CASSVNPGLMNTEAFF
CDR3 DNA: TGCGCCAGCAGCGTTAATCCGGGACTGATGAACACTGAAGCTTTCTTT
J gene: TRBJ1-1
D gene: .
V gene: TRBV5-1
clone size: .

CDR3 protein: CASTQLSTNEKLFF
CDR3 DNA: TGTGCCAGTACCCAGTTGTCAACTAATGAAAAACTGTTTTTT
J gene: TRBJ1-4
D gene: .
V gene: TRBV19
clone size: .

CDR3 protein: CASSLGDSTNEKLFF
CDR3 DNA: TGTGCCAGCAGCTTAGGGGACAGCACTAATGAAAAACTGTTTTTT
J gene: TRBJ1-4
D gene: TRBD1
V gene: TRBV7-9
clone size: .